Shown below are 21 T cell receptor beta chains from a single sample sequenced in a study of graft-versus-host responses after intestinal transplantation. The antigens of these receptors remain unknown. Measured with immunoSEQ multiplex PCR; TCRdb has only the in-frame clones, and not every one. The sample lists about 86,000 clones, about 87% occurring once. This sample comprised unstimulated CD4+ T cells sorted from spleen or lymph node cells, obtained before transplant. These receptors originate from a human donor who was the organ donor for an intestinal transplant.

The chain employs TRBV20-1 and TRBJ2-4, with unresolved D. CDR3 size: 11 residues. Trimming stripped 0 bases from V and 15 bases from J, with 12 bases between. CDR1 is DFQATT, CDR2 SNEGSKA, per germline (reference sequence). The chain's CDR3 is CSARDQVNPYF. Written as DNA, the CDR3 is TGCAGTGCTAGAGATCAGGTTAATCCGTACTTC.

The rearrangement links TRBV7-2 to TRBJ2-7; D remains ambiguous. The CDR3 is 14 amino acids. Trimming left V 5 bases short and J 0 bases short, with 11 bases between. Germline V gives CDR1 SGHTA, CDR2 FQGNSA. DNA of the CDR3: TGTGCCAGCAGCCCCGACATCCACTCCTACGAGCAGTACTTC. The encoded protein is CASSPDIHSYEQYF. The complete variable domain, with remaining parts taken from reference TRBV7-2 and TRBJ2-7, reads GAGVSQSPSNKVTEKGKDVELRCDPISGHTALYWYRQSLGQGLEFLIYFQGNSAPDKSGLPSDRFSAERTGGSVSTLTIQRTQQEDSAVYLCASSPDIHSYEQYFGPGTRLTVT.

The V and J genes are TRBV11-1 and TRBJ2-5; the match to TRBD2 covers 15 bases. CDR3 length equals 18 residues. The trim removed 0 bases at V and 4 bases at J, leaving 6 bases unmatched. Germline V gene lookup returns CDR1 SGHAT and CDR2 FQDESV (reference sequence). As DNA, the CDR3 is TGTGCCAGCAGCTTAGCGGGGACTAGCGGGGGGCCGCGAGAGACCCAGTACTTC. Its protein is CASSLAGTSGGPRETQYF.

V and J are TRBV7-2 and TRBJ1-6; D is perhaps TRBD1 (6 bases). The V end was cut by 5 bases, the J end by 7 bases, with 15 bases between. Germline values: CDR1 SGHTA, CDR2 FQGNSA. CDR3 length equals 15 residues. CDR3 protein: CASSPYRAANSPLHF. CDR3 DNA: TGTGCCAGCAGCCCCTACAGGGCTGCCAATTCACCCCTCCACTTT.

The gene calls are TRBV7-9 and TRBJ2-3, with 8 bases lining up with TRBD1. This CDR3 spans 15 amino acids. Germline V gives CDR1 SEHNR, CDR2 FQNEAQ (reference sequence). V dropped 5 bases and J dropped 6; count of bases not matched to a gene: 10. This chain's CDR3 is CASSRDRRPVDTQYF. The CDR3 region has the DNA TGTGCCAGCAGCCGGGACAGGCGGCCCGTTGATACGCAGTATTTT.

The rearrangement uses TRBV7-8 and TRBJ2-1; D might be TRBD2 (5 bases). The CDR3 is 13 residues long. The V end lost 5 bases, the J end lost 1 base, and 6 bases lay between the germline ends. Germline CDR1 reads SGHVS; CDR2 reads FQNEAQ. CDR3 nucleotide sequence: TGTGCCAGCAGCCCGGGGTCCTACAATGAGCAGTTCTTC. Translation: CASSPGSYNEQFF.

The J gene is TRBJ1-4, the V gene TRBV9; 7 bases map to TRBD1. The J segment lost 6 bases and the V segment lost 4 bases, leaving 9 bases of the junction unmatched. This CDR3 is built from 15 residues. Germline V gene data show CDR1 as SGDLS and CDR2 as YYNGEE. For the CDR3, the DNA is TGTGCCAGCAGCCTACAGGGGAAAAAGCATGAAAAACTGTTTTTT. Its protein product is CASSLQGKKHEKLFF.

In DNA, the CDR3 is TGTGCCAGCAGGGATAGCGGGGGCACAGATACGCAGTATTTT. Amino acid sequence: CASRDSGGTDTQYF. The chain carries TRBV5-6 and TRBJ2-3; 8 positions match TRBD2. CDR1 is SGHDT, CDR2 YYEEEE, per germline. The CDR3 totals 14 residues. Trimming at V came to 5 bases and at J to 1 base, leaving 3 bases not matched to a gene.

This chain links TRBV7-8 with TRBJ2-2, with D uncertain. CDR1 SGHVS and CDR2 FQNEAQ come from the germline V gene. The CDR3 covers 13 residues. V lost 6 bases, J lost 4 bases, and 9 bases lay in between. DNA for the CDR3: TGTGCCAGCAGACAGACCCGCACCGGGGAGCTGTTTTTT. Translating gives CASRQTRTGELFF.

Only one count was recorded for this clone. The rearrangement joins TRBV27 to TRBJ2-7; maybe TRBD1 (6 bases). The CDR3 is 14 residues long. In germline, CDR1 is MNHEY, CDR2 SMNVEV (reference sequence). V lost 3 bases and J lost 3, with 12 bases in between. CDR3 in DNA: TGTGCCAGCAGTTTGGAACAGGGTCTCTACGAGCAGTACTTC. Amino acids: CASSLEQGLYEQYF.

The rearrangement joins TRBV7-8 to TRBJ2-5, with TRBD2 identical over 8 bases. Germline CDR1 is SGHVS and CDR2 is FQNEAQ. CDR3 length: 16 residues. V was pared by 5 bases and J by 2 bases, with 10 bases of the junction left unmatched. The DNA of the CDR3 is TGTGCCAGCAGCCTACTTAGATTAGCGGGGCAAGAGACCCAGTACTTC. This gives the protein CASSLLRLAGQETQYF.

This chain joins TRBV11-3 and TRBJ2-3; TRBD1 matches 8 bases. V shed 2 bases, J shed 11 bases, and the junction held 6 bases outside the gene matches. Germline loops: CDR1 SGHNT, CDR2 YENEEA. This CDR3 spans 13 amino acids. This CDR3 is CASSLPGGGGQYF. The CDR3 coding sequence is TGTGCCAGCAGCTTACCAGGGGGCGGTGGGCAGTATTTT.

The chain carries TRBV18 and TRBJ1-1; 7 nucleotides line up with TRBD1. This CDR3 comprises 17 residues. The V segment lost 4 bases and the J segment 0 bases; nucleotides outside the gene matches: 11. Germline lookup yields CDR1 KGHSH and CDR2 LQKENI. The CDR3, as DNA: TGTGCCAGCTCACTCTCCGGACAGGTCCAAATGAACACTGAAGCTTTCTTT. Encoded protein: CASSLSGQVQMNTEAFF.

The chain has TRBV7-9 and TRBJ2-3; tentatively, D is TRBD2 (5 bases). Germline V gives CDR1 SEHNR, CDR2 FQNEAQ (reference sequence). The CDR3 sequence is 13 residues long. Between the trimmed V and J ends, which lost 2 bases and 6 bases, there was a span of 9 bases. The CDR3 reads CASSLTGSDTQYF. DNA for the CDR3: TGTGCCAGCAGCTTAACGGGGTCGGATACGCAGTATTTT.

The chain combines TRBV30 with TRBJ2-1, with 7 bases fitting TRBD2. CDR1 and CDR2 from the germline V gene are GTSNPN and SVGIG (reference sequence). This CDR3 region has 13 residues. Unmatched junction bases numbered 4, after V lost 1 base and J lost 7 bases. CDR3: CAWSALSGNEQFF. Written as DNA, the CDR3 is TGTGCCTGGAGTGCCCTTAGCGGGAATGAGCAGTTCTTC.

The chain joins TRBV18 to TRBJ2-2; the match to TRBD1 covers 7 bases. V shed 3 bases and J 2 bases; nucleotides not matched to a gene: 3. This CDR3 has 15 amino acids. Per the germline V gene, CDR1 is KGHSH and CDR2 is LQKENI. Written as DNA, the CDR3 is TGTGCCAGCTCACCCGGGACAGCTAACACCGGGGAGCTGTTTTTT. Translation: CASSPGTANTGELFF.

The gene calls are TRBV6-6 and TRBJ2-7, with D perhaps matching TRBD2 (5 bases). The V end lost 2 bases, the J end lost 2 bases, and 10 bases lay between the germline ends. CDR1 MNHNY and CDR2 SVGAGI come from the germline V gene (reference sequence). CDR3 size: 14 residues. CDR3: CASSYEGLPYEQYF. CDR3 DNA: TGTGCCAGCAGTTACGAGGGTCTTCCCTACGAGCAGTACTTC.

This clone was recorded only once. The chain recombines TRBV19 with TRBJ2-7; D remains ambiguous. V lost 3 bases and J lost 6, with 15 bases in between. Germline V lookup: CDR1 LNHDA, CDR2 SQIVND (reference sequence). The CDR3 consists of 14 residues. The CDR3 region is CASSMMCEACEQYF. The CDR3 DNA reads TGTGCCAGTAGTATGATGTGCGAGGCGTGCGAGCAGTACTTC.

The V call is TRBV6-1, the J call TRBJ1-1; 7 bases map to TRBD1. V was pared by 8 bases and J by 6 bases, with 12 bases of the junction left unmatched. CDR1 is MNHNS, CDR2 SASEGT, per germline. The CDR3 is 14 residues long. In DNA, the CDR3 is TGTGCCAGCTGGTCCGGGACAGCCGTTCCTGAAGCTTTCTTT. Amino acids: CASWSGTAVPEAFF.

The chain joins TRBV29-1 to TRBJ1-1; unclear D gene. Germline V CDR1 and CDR2: SQVTM, ANQGSEA. The CDR3 covers 13 residues. V shed 6 bases and J shed 4 bases, with 15 bases lying between them. The CDR3 here is CSVRVPGGTEAFF. The CDR3 coding sequence is TGCAGCGTCCGGGTGCCCGGAGGCACTGAAGCTTTCTTT.

The gene calls are TRBV9 and TRBJ2-1; possibly TRBD1 for D (7 bases). The V end lost 4 bases, the J end lost 2 bases, and 16 bases lay between the germline ends. The CDR3 sequence is 16 residues long. Germline-derived CDR1 and CDR2 are SGDLS and YYNGEE. As DNA, the CDR3 is TGTGCCAGCAGCCCCAGGAGGGGGCGAGCCTACAATGAGCAGTTCTTC. This gives the protein CASSPRRGRAYNEQFF.